The 3 T cell receptor beta chains given below trace back to one sample, sequenced in a study of PD-L1 blockade in urothelial cancer. Produced via immunoSEQ multiplex PCR; TCRdb's table is partial and in-frame only. The data hold roughly 39,000 clones, with roughly nine tenths observed a single time. Time point defined: pretreatment peripheral blood. Sequences were derived from PBMCs, sampled around atezolizumab (anti-PD-L1) treatment. All receptors derive from a woman aged 55-75 years with urothelial cancer.

J is TRBJ2-3 and V is TRBV21-1; no check of the table's D call, TRBD1, against the DNA was made. TRBV21-1 is labeled a pseudogene. This CDR3 has 12 residues. The CDR3, as DNA: TGTGCCAGCAGCGCGACAGGGGTCACGCAGTATTTT. Translated: CASSATGVTQYF.

The chain carries TRBV18 and TRBJ1-2, with TRBD1 matching over 8 bases. From germline, CDR1 is KGHSH and CDR2 LQKENI. The CDR3 length is 15 residues. V trimming: 3 bases; J trimming: 2 bases; junction bases outside the gene matches: 5. The CDR3 region has the DNA TGTGCCAGCTCACCGAACAGGGGGACGAACTATGGCTACACCTTC. This encodes CASSPNRGTNYGYTF.

The V gene is TRBV5-1, the J gene TRBJ2-2, with 9 bases aligning to TRBD2. CDR3 length equals 16 residues. Trimming removed 4 bases from V and 2 bases from J; junction bases left unmatched: 6. Germline-derived CDR1 and CDR2 are SGHRS and YFSETQ. CDR3 residues: CASSLPSGTNTGELFF. In nucleotides, the CDR3 is TGCGCCAGCAGCCTTCCTAGCGGGACAAACACCGGGGAGCTGTTTTTT.